This T cell receptor (beta chain) was documented in a study of blood T cells in healthy people across ages. Study-level results: Possibly confounding the expanded clonotype changes was the fact that donor CMV status was unknown.

Germline CDR1 is SQVTM and CDR2 is ANQGSEA. V was cut by 4 bases and J by 5 bases, with 15 bases left in between. The CDR3 spans 13 residues. With each sample, at least 5 micrograms of total RNA were extracted. Next came a second PCR, run for about 6 to 12 cycles, which used a sample-barcoded 5' primer along with a J-beta primer mix. TCRdb re-called the 5' RACE reads through MiXCR, storing one row per CDR3 protein. The sample has approximately 760,000 distinct CDR3 sequences, 20% to 25% seen once. A few counts support this clonotype. Its specificity is unknown. The same data also went into a second study, on T cells of mothers and their children.

The receptor was isolated from a boy aged 5-17 years in good health. V gene TRBV29-1 combines with J gene TRBJ2-7; D possibly corresponds to TRBD1 (5 bases). Specimen: blood. The CDR3 DNA is TGCAGCGTTGTCTTAAGGGGCAAGGACGAGCAGTACTTC. It translates to CSVVLRGKDEQYF.